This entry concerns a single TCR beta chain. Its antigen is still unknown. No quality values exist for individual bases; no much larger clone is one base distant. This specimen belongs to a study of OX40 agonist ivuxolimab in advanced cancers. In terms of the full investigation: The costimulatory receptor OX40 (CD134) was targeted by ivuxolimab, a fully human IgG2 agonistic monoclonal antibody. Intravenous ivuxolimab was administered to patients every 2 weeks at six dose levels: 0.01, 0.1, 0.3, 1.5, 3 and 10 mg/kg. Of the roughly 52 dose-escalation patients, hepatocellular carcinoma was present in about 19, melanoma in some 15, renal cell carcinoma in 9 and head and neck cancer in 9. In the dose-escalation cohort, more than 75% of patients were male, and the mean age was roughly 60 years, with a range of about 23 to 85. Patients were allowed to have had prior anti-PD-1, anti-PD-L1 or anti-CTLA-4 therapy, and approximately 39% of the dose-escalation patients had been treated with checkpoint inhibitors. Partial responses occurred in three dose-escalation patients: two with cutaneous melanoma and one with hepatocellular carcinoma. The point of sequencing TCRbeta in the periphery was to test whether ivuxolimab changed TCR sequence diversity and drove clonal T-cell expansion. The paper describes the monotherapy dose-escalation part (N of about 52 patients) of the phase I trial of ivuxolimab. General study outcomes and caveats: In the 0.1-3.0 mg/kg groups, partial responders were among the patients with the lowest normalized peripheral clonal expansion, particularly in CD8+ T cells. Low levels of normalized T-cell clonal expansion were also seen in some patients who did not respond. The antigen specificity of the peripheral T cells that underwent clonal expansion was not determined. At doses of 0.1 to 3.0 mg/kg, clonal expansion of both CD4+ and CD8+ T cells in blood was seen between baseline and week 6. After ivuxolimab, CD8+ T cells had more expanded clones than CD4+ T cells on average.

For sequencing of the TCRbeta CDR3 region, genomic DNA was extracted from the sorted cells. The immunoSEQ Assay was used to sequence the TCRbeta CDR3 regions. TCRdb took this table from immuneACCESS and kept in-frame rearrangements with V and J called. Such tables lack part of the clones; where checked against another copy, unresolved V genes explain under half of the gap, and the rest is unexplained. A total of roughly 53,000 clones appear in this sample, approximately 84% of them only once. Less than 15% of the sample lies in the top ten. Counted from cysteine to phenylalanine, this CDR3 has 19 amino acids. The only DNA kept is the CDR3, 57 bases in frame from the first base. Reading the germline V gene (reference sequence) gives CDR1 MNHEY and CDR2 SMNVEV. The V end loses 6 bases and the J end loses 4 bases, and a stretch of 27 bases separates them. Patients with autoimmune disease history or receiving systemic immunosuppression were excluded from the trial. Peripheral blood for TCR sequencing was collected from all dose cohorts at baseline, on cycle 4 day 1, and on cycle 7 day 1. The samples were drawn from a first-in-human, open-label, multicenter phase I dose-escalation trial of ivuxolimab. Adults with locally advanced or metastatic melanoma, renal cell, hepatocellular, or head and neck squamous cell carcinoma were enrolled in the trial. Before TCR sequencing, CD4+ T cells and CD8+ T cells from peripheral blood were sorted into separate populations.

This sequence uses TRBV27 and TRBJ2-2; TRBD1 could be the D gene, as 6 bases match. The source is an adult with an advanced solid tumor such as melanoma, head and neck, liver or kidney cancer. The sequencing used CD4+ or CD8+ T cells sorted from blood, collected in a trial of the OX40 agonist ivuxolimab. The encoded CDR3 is CASSPSRQGIGASTGELFF. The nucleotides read TGTGCCAGCAGCCCCAGCCGCCAGGGGATCGGGGCGAGCACCGGGGAGCTGTTTTTT.